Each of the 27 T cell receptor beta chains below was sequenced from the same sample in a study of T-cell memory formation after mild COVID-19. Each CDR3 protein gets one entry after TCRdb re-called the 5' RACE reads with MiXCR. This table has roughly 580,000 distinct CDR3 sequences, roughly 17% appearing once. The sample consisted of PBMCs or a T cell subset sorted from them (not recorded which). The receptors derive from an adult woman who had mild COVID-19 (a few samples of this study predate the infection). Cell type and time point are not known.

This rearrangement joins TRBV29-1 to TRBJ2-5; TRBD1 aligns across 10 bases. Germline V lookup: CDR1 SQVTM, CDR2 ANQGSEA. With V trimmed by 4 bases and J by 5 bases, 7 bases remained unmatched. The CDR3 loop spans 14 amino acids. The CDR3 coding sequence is TGCAGCGTTGGGCGAGGGACAGGGGTTGAGACCCAGTACTTC. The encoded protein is CSVGRGTGVETQYF.

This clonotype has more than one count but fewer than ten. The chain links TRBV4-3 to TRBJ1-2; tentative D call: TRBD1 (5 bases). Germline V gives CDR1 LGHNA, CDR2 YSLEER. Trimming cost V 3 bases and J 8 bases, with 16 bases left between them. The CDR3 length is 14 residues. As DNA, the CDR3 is TGCGCCAGCAGCCAGATCATCAGGGTCGGGGGCTACACCTTC. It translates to CASSQIIRVGGYTF.

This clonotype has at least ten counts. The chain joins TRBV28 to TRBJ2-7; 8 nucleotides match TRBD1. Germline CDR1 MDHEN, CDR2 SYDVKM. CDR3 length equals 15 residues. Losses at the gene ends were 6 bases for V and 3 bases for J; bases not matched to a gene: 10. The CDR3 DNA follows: TGTGCCAGCAGATCAGGACAGGGCGGAATCTACGAGCAGTACTTC. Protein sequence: CASRSGQGGIYEQYF.

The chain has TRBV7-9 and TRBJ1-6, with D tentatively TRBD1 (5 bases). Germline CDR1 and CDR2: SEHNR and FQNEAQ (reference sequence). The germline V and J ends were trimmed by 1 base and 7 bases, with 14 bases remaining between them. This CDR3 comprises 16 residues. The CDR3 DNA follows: TGTGCCAGCAGCTTAGGGACCGGGACGGCCAATTCACCCCTCCACTTT. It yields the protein CASSLGTGTANSPLHF.

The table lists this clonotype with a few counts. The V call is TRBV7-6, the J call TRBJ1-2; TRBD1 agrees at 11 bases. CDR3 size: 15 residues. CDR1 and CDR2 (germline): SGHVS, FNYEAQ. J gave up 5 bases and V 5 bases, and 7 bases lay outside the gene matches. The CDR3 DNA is TGTGCCAGCAGCAGAGGACAGGGGGCTGGGTATGGCTACACCTTC. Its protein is CASSRGQGAGYGYTF.

This chain's CDR3 is CATSAGYKDNEKLFF. CDR3 DNA sequence: TGTGCCACCAGTGCAGGCTACAAGGATAATGAAAAACTGTTTTTT. This sequence joins TRBV15 and TRBJ1-4, with D unresolved. Germline lookup yields CDR1 LNHNV and CDR2 YYDKDF (reference sequence). The CDR3 loop spans 15 amino acids. Trimming stripped 6 bases from V and 4 bases from J, with 15 bases between.

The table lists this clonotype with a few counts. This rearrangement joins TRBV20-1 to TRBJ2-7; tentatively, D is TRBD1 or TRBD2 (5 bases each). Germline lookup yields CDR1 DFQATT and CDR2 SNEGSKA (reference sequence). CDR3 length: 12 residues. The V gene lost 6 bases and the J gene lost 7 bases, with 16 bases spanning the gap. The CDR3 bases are TGCAGTGCCCGAGGGGCCAAAGGAGAGCAGTACTTC. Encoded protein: CSARGAKGEQYF.

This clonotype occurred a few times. In nucleotides, the CDR3 is TGCGCCAGCAGCCATCCTGGGGCAGGGTCAGATACGCAGTATTTT. It is translated as CASSHPGAGSDTQYF. The chain is built from TRBV4-1 and TRBJ2-3; TRBD1 is a possible D gene (5 bases). The V and J ends lost 3 bases and 4 bases respectively, with 14 bases between them. Germline V lookup: CDR1 MGHRA, CDR2 YSYEKL. This CDR3 is 15 amino acids long.

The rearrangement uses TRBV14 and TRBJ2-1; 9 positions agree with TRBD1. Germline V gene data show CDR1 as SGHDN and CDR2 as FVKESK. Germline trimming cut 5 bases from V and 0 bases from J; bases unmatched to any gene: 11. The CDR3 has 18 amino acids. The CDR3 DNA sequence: TGTGCCAGCAGCTACCGGGACAGGGTACGAGGCTCCTACAATGAGCAGTTCTTC. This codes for CASSYRDRVRGSYNEQFF.

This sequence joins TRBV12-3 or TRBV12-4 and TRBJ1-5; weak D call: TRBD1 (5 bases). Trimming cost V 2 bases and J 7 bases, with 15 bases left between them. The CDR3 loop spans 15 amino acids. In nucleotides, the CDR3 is TGTGCCAGCAGTTTATCGGGGCAGGGCGGACAGCCCCAGCATTTT. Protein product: CASSLSGQGGQPQHF.

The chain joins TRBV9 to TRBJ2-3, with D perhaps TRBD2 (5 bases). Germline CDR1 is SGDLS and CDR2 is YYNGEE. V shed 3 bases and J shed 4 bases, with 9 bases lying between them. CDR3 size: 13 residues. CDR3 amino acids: CASSAAGADTQYF. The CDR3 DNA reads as TGTGCCAGCAGCGCCGCCGGGGCAGATACGCAGTATTTT.

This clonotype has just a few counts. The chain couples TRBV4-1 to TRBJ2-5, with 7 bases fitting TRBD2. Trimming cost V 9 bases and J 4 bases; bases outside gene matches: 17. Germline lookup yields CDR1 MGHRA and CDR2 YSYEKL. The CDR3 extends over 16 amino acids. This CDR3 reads CASIDPRCGSSETQYF. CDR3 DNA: TGCGCCAGTATCGACCCTCGATGCGGGAGTTCAGAGACCCAGTACTTC.

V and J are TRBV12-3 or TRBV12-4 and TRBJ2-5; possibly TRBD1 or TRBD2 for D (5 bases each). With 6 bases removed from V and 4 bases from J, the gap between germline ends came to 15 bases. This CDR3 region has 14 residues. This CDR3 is CASSLHPGGETQYF. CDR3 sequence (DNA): TGTGCCAGCAGCCTCCACCCTGGGGGAGAGACCCAGTACTTC.

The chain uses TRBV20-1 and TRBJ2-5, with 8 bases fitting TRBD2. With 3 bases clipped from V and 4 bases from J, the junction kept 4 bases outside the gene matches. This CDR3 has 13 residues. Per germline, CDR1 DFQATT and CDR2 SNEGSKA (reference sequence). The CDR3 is CSARYLAGETQYF. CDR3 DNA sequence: TGCAGTGCTAGGTATCTAGCGGGAGAGACCCAGTACTTC.

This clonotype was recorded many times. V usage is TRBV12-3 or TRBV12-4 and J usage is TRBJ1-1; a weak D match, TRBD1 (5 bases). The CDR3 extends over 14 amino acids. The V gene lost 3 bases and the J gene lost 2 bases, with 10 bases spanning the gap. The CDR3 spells CASSLGGFNTEAFF. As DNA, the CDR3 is TGTGCCAGCAGTTTGGGGGGGTTCAACACTGAAGCTTTCTTT.

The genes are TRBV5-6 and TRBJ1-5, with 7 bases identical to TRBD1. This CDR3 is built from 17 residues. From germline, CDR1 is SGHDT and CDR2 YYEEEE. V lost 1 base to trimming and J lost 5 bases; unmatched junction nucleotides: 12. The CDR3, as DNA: TGTGCCAGCAGCTTGACCCCTGCAGGGGGGGGAGATCAGCCCCAGCATTTT. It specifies CASSLTPAGGGDQPQHF.

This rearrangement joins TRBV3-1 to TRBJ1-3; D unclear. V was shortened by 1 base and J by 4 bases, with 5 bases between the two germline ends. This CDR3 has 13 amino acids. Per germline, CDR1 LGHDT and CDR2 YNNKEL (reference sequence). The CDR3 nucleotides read TGTGCCAGCAGCCAAGTGATAGGAAACACCATATATTTT. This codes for CASSQVIGNTIYF. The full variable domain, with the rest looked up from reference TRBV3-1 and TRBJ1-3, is DTAVSQTPKYLVTQMGNDKSIKCEQNLGHDTMYWYKQDSKKFLKIMFSYNNKELIINETVPNRFSPKSPDKAHLNLHINSLELGDSAVYFCASSQVIGNTIYFGEGSWLTVV.

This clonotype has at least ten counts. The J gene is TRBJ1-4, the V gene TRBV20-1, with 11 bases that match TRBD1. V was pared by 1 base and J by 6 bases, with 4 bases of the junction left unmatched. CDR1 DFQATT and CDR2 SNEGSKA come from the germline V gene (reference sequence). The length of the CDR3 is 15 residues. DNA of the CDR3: TGCAGTGCTAGAGTGGACAGGGGGCGAGATGAAAAACTGTTTTTT. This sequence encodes CSARVDRGRDEKLFF.

CDR3 protein: CASRQPWTGELFF. The CDR3 DNA is TGTGCCAGCAGGCAACCGTGGACCGGGGAGCTGTTTTTT. The chain combines TRBV7-9 with TRBJ2-2; unclear D gene. V lost 6 bases to trimming and J lost 5 bases, with 10 bases between them. CDR1 and CDR2 from the germline V gene are SEHNR and FQNEAQ (reference sequence). This CDR3 comprises 13 residues.

The CDR3 DNA is TGTGCCAGCAGCTACGGGACGCTGGGAGAGACCCAGTACTTC. This encodes CASSYGTLGETQYF. The gene calls are TRBV7-9 and TRBJ2-5; TRBD1 or TRBD2 may be the D gene (5 bases each). The CDR3 is 14 amino acids. Trimming removed 4 bases from V and 4 bases from J, with 13 bases in between. Germline CDR1 is SEHNR and CDR2 is FQNEAQ (reference sequence). Based on the CDR3 plus reference TRBV7-9 and TRBJ2-5, the full variable domain is DTGVSQNPRHKITKRGQNVTFRCDPISEHNRLYWYRQTLGQGPEFLTYFQNEAQLEKSRLLSDRFSAERPKGSFSTLEIQRTEQGDSAMYLCASSYGTLGETQYFGPGTRLLVL.

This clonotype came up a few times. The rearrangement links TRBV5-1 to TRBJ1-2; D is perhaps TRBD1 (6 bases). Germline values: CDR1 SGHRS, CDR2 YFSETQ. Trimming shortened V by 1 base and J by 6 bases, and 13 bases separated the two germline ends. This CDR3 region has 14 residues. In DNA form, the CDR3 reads TGCGCCAGCAGCTTGATCGGCAGGGGCCATGGCTACACCTTC. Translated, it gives CASSLIGRGHGYTF.

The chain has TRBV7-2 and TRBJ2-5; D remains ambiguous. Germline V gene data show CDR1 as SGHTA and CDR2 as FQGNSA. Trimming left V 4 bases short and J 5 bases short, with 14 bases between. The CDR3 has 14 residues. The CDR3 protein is CASSSRALRETQYF. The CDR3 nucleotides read TGTGCCAGCAGCTCCCGGGCCCTCCGGGAGACCCAGTACTTC.

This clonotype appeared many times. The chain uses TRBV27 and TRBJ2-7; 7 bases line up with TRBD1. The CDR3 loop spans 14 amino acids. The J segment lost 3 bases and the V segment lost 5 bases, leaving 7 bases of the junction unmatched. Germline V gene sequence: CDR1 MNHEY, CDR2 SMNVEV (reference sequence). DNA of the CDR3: TGTGCCAGCAGTCAACGCCGGGACAGCTACGAGCAGTACTTC. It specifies CASSQRRDSYEQYF.

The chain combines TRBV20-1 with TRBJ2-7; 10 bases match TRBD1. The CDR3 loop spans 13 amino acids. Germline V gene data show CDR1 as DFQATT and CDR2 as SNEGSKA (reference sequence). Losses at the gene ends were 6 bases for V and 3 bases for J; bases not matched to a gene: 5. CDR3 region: CSARTGGNYEQYF. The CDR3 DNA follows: TGCAGTGCGCGGACAGGGGGGAACTACGAGCAGTACTTC.

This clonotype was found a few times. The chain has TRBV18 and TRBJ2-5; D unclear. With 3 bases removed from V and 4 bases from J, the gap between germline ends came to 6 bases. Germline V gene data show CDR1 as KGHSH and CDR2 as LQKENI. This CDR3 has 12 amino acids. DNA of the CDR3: TGTGCCAGCTCACCGCTCTCAGAGACCCAGTACTTC. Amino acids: CASSPLSETQYF.

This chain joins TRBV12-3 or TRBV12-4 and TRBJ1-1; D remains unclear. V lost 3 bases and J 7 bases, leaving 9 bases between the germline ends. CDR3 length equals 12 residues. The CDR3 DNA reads TGTGCCAGCAGTTTTAGCGCCAGTGAAGCTTTCTTT. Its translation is CASSFSASEAFF.

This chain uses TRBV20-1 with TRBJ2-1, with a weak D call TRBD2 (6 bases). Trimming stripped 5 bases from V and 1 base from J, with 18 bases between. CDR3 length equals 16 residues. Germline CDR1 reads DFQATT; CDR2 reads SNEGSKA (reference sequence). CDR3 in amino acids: CSAPAASVMSYNEQFF. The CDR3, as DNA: TGCAGTGCTCCTGCCGCTAGCGTGATGTCCTACAATGAGCAGTTCTTC.